The TCR beta chain under discussion was sequenced for a study of T cell responses to AZD1222 COVID-19 vaccine (dated by TCRdb to the early 2020s). A note on the overall study: TCR sequencing covered 233 trial participants: about 210 given two doses of AZD1222 and 26 given two doses of MenACWY control vaccine. Trial participants were enrolled by age into subgroups of 18-55, 56-69 and 70-plus years, and about 150, 27 and 61 TCR-sequenced participants, respectively, were included in these subgroups.

Results and caveats for the whole study, not just this receptor: After two AZD1222 doses, both the breadth and the depth of spike-specific TCRs were significantly higher than at day 0 and than in MenACWY recipients. The whole spike protein was spanned by vaccine-associated CD4 TCRs, and dominant responses were seen in regions 160-218 and 743-854. Participants were mostly white British, with more females than males. The authors suggested clonal diversity may have been underestimated. Conclusions about previously exposed vaccinees are limited, since just a handful of AZD1222 recipients were seropositive for SARS-CoV-2 at baseline. The 56-69-year group was small, and its depth increase did not reach significance, likely because of low power. Nearly half of unique spike-specific TCRs reportedly recognized epitopes outside regions mutated in the B.1.351 and B.1.1.7 variants. Because no day 14 peak-response samples were available, the repertoires could be characterized only after the peak T cell response.

Notes on this clone: Its antigen remains undetermined. No clone much larger than this one lies a single base away; base qualities are absent.

The CDR3 regions of human TCRbeta chains were analyzed by immunosequencing. Under the source paper's analysis protocol: Repertoire TCRs were checked for matches against a reference library of SARS-CoV-2-specific TCRs that had been generated using the MIRA antigen-specificity platform. Breadth was defined as the fraction of unique TCRs that were SARS-CoV-2-associated. Depth was defined as the fraction of total T cells that were SARS-CoV-2-associated. Using the MIRA data, every spike-specific TCR was mapped to the spike region that the TCR reacted to and assigned to either a CD4 or a CD8 class. Log10-transformed breadth and depth values were compared by one-way ANOVA with Sidak's multiple comparisons tests. Entries here come from immuneACCESS through TCRdb and include only in-frame sequences with V and J called. Some clones fail to appear in such tables; in the studies checked, an unresolved V gene covers under half of the shortfall, and the cause of the remainder is unknown. Clone size and V and J calls were adopted from that table, with D and trimming inferred from the DNA. The sample table holds 150,000 to 160,000 clones, of which about nine tenths were seen once. The ten top clones hold about 5.5% of the sample.

The germline V gene encodes CDR1 GTSNPN and CDR2 SVGIG (reference sequence). V is pared back by 3 bases and J by 3 bases, with 18 bases lying between the germline termini. From the cysteine up to the phenylalanine, the CDR3 has a length of 16 residues. Only CDR3 DNA is held: 48 bases, read in frame from base 1. The meaning of the sample's time point label: baseline before first vaccination. Interpreted using the paper, the treatment or condition label stands for: meningococcal conjugate vaccine given as trial control. Vaccinee samples were obtained from the UK trials COV001 and COV002, which included a single-blind randomized controlled phase 2/3 trial of AZD1222 (ChAdOx1 nCoV-19) in healthy adults. For TCRbeta chain sequencing, PBMC samples were collected from trial participants at day 0 and at day 28 after the second dose.

The material was peripheral blood, obtained on day 0 of MenACWY control vaccination. The origin of this receptor is an adult in good health. The receptor chain draws on TRBV30 and TRBJ2-1; TRBD1 is possibly the D segment (6 matching bases). The bases are TGTGCCTGGAGGGGGGCCCCGGGCTCATTCTACAATGAGCAGTTCTTC. This encodes CAWRGAPGSFYNEQFF.